The 7 T cell receptor beta chains in this list originate from one sample, sequenced in a study of blood T cell repertoires in COVID-19. Generated by immunoSEQ multiplex PCR, the TCRdb table keeps only in-frame clones and is missing some. The sample contains around 440,000 clones, 88% of which appear only once. Sequencing was carried out using peripheral blood. These receptors all come from a woman aged 45-65 years with COVID-19, enrolled during active disease.

The DNA of the CDR3 is TGTGCCAGCAACAAGGGGGCCTTCGTCAACTATGGCTACACCTTC. Its translation: CASNKGAFVNYGYTF. The V call is TRBV6-5, the J call TRBJ1-2; TRBD1 matches 7 bases. Trimming at V came to 7 bases and at J to 2 bases, leaving 10 bases not matched to a gene. The CDR3 totals 15 residues. CDR1 and CDR2 (germline): MNHEY, SVGAGI.

As for this clone: The sample holds other DNA sequences that translate to the same CDR3. This sequence joins TRBV3-1 (or the pseudogene TRBV3-2) and TRBJ2-3; weak D call: TRBD1 (6 bases). The CDR3 extends over 13 amino acids. Trimming shortened V by 4 bases and J by 3 bases, and 8 bases separated the two germline ends. Germline lookup yields CDR1 LGHDT and CDR2 YNNKEL (reference sequence). CDR3 in DNA: TGTGCCAGCAGCCTCCAGGGGACAGATACGCAGTATTTT. Translated, it gives CASSLQGTDTQYF.

The chain employs TRBV7-6 and TRBJ2-2; D is ambiguous. The length of the CDR3 is 13 residues. Germline-derived CDR1 and CDR2 are SGHVS and FNYEAQ. Trimming took 5 bases from V and 6 from J, leaving 10 bases between them. Here the CDR3 reads CASSHELSGELFF. Written as DNA, the CDR3 is TGTGCCAGCAGCCATGAGCTGTCCGGGGAGCTGTTTTTT.

This rearrangement joins TRBV5-6 to TRBJ2-3, with TRBD2 identical over 12 bases. V gave up 3 bases and J gave up 5 bases; unmatched junction bases: 7. The length of the CDR3 is 16 residues. Germline-derived CDR1 and CDR2 are SGHDT and YYEEEE. In DNA form, the CDR3 reads TGTGCCAGCAGCTACCTAGCGGGGGGGCAGGGAGATACGCAGTATTTT. This gives the protein CASSYLAGGQGDTQYF. Together with reference TRBV5-6 and TRBJ2-3, the CDR3 gives the full variable domain: DAGVTQSPTHLIKTRGQQVTLRCSPKSGHDTVSWYQQALGQGPQFIFQYYEEEERQRGNFPDRFSGHQFPNYSSELNVNALLLGDSALYLCASSYLAGGQGDTQYFGPGTRLTVL.

The V gene is TRBV9, the J gene TRBJ2-2, with a weak D call TRBD1 (6 bases). The CDR3 consists of 15 residues. Per germline, CDR1 SGDLS and CDR2 YYNGEE. Trimming stripped 0 bases from V and 5 bases from J, with 11 bases between. The CDR3 DNA follows: TGTGCCAGCAGCGTAGACGACAGGCAGACCGGGGAGCTGTTTTTT. Translation: CASSVDDRQTGELFF.

V is TRBV28 and J is TRBJ1-1; 10 nucleotides agree with TRBD1. J was trimmed by 4 bases and V by 5 bases; bases with no gene match: 7. The CDR3 has 15 amino acids. The germline V gene encodes CDR1 MDHEN and CDR2 SYDVKM. The CDR3 DNA reads as TGTGCCAGCAGTCAACTGACAGGGGGCGTCACTGAAGCTTTCTTT. This sequence encodes CASSQLTGGVTEAFF.

This chain links TRBV6-5 with TRBJ1-2; TRBD1 might be the D (5 bases). This CDR3 contains 14 residues. Germline loops: CDR1 MNHEY, CDR2 SVGAGI. Trimming cost V 6 bases and J 2 bases, with 13 bases left between them. The CDR3 DNA is TGTGCCAGCAGCACCAGGGTGAGCAACTATGGCTACACCTTC. This encodes CASSTRVSNYGYTF.